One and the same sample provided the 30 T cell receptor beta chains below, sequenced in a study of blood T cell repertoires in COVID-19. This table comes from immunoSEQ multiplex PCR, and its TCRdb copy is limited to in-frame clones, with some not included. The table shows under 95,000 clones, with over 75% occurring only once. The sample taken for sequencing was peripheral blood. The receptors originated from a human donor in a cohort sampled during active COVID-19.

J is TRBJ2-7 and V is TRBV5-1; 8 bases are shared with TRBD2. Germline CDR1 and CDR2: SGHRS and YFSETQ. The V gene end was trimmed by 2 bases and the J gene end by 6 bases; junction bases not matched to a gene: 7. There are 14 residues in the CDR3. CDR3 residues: CASSFSGAAPEQYF. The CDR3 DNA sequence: TGCGCCAGCAGCTTTAGCGGGGCGGCCCCCGAGCAGTACTTC.

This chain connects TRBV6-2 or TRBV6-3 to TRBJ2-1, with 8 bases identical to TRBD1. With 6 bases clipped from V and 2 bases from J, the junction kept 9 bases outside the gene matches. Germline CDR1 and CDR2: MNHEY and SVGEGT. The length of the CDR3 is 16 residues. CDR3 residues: CASSPRQGSAYNEQFF. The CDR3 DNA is TGTGCCAGCAGCCCTCGACAGGGGTCTGCCTACAATGAGCAGTTCTTC.

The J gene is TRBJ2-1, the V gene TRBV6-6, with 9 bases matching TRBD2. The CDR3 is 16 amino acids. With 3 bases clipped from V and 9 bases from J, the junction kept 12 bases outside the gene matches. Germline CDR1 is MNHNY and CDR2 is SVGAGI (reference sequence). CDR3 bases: TGTGCCAGCAGTTATTTAAGGTCTAGCGGGAAAGTTGAGCAGTTCTTC. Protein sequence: CASSYLRSSGKVEQFF.

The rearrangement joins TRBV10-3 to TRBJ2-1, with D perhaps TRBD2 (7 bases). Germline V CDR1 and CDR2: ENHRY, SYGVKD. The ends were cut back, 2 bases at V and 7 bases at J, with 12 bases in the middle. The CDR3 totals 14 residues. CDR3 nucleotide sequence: TGTGCCATCAGTGAGAAGGGGGAGGGAAATGAGCAGTTCTTC. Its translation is CAISEKGEGNEQFF.

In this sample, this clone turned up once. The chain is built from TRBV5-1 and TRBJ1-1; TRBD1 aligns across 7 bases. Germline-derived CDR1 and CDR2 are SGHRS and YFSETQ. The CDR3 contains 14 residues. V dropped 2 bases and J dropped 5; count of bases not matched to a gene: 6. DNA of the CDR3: TGCGCCAGCAGCTTAAATTCAGGGGGGACTGAAGCTTTCTTT. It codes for CASSLNSGGTEAFF.

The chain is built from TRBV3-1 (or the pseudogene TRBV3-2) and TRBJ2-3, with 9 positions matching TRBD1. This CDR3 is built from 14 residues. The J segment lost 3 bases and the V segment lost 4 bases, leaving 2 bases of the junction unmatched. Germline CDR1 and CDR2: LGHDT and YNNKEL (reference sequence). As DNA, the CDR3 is TGTGCCAGCAGCCTGGACAGGGGTACAGATACGCAGTATTTT. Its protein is CASSLDRGTDTQYF.

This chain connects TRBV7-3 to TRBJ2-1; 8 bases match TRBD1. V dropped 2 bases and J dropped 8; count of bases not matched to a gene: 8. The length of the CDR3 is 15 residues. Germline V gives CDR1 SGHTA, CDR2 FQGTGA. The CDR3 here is CASSLSGDRGDEQFF. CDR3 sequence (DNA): TGTGCCAGCAGCTTATCCGGAGACAGGGGTGATGAGCAGTTCTTC.

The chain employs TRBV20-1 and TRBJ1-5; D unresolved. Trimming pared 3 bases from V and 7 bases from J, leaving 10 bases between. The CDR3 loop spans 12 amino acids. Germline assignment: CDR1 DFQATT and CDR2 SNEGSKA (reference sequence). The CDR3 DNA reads TGCAGTGCTAGTTCGGGTAGCCAGCCCCAGCATTTT. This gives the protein CSASSGSQPQHF.

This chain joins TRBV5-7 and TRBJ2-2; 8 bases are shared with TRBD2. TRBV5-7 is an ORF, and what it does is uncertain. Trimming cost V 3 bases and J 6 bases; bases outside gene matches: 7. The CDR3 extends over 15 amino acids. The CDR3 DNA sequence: TGTGCCAGCAGCTCCAGCGGGAGACGAGCCGGGGAGCTGTTTTTT. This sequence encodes CASSSSGRRAGELFF.

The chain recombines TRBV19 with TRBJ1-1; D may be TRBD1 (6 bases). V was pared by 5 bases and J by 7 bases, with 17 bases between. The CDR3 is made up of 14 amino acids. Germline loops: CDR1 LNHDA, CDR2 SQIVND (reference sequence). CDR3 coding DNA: TGTGCCAGTAGTTCCGGGGACAACTGGTTTGAAGCTTTCTTT. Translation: CASSSGDNWFEAFF.

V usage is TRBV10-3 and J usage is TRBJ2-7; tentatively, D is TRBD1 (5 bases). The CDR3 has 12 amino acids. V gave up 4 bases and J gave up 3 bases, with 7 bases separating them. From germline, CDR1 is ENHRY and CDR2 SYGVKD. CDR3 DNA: TGTGCCATCAGTGGACAGAGCTACGAGCAGTACTTC. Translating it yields CAISGQSYEQYF.

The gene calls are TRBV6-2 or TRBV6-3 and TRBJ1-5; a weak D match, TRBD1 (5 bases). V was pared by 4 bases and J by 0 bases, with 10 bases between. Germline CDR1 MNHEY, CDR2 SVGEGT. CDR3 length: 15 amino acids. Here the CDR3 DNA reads TGTGCCAGCAGTTTGGACAACCGTAGCAATCAGCCCCAGCATTTT. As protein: CASSLDNRSNQPQHF.

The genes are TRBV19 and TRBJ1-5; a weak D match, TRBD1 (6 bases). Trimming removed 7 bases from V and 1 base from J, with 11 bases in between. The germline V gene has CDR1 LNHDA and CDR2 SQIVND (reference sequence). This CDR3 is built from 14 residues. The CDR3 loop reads CASNQGTSNQPQHF. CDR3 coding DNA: TGTGCCAGTAATCAGGGGACGAGCAATCAGCCCCAGCATTTT.

The CDR3 nucleotides are TGTGCCAGCAGCTCCCAAACTCACTACGAGCAGTACTTC. This gives the protein CASSSQTHYEQYF. J is TRBJ2-7 and V is TRBV3-1 (or the pseudogene TRBV3-2); D unresolved. Germline V lookup: CDR1 LGHDT, CDR2 YNNKEL (reference sequence). V was pared by 5 bases and J by 3 bases, with 11 bases between. The CDR3 length is 13 residues.

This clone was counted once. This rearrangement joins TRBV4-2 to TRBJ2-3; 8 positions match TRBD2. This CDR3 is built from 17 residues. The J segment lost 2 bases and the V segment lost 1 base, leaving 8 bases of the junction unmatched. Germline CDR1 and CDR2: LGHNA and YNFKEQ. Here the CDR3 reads CASSQVAAGGLTDTQYF. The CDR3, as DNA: TGTGCCAGCAGCCAAGTGGCGGCGGGGGGCCTCACAGATACGCAGTATTTT.

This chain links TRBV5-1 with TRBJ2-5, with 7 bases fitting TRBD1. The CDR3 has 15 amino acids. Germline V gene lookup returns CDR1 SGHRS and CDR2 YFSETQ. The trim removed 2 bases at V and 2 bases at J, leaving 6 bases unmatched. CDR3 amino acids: CASSLHGTDQETQYF. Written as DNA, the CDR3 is TGCGCCAGCAGCTTACACGGGACAGATCAAGAGACCCAGTACTTC.

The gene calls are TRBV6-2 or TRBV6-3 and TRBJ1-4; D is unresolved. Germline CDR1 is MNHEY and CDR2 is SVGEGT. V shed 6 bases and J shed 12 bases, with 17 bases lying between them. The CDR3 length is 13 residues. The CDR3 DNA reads TGTGCCAGCAGCAAACCTGGGCCCCCCGAACTGTTTTTT. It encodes CASSKPGPPELFF.

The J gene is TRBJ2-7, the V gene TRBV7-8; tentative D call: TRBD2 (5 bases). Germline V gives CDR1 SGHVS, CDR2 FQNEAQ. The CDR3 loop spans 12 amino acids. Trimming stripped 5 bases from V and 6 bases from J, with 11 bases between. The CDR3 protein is CASSPPAGEQYF. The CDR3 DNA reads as TGTGCCAGCAGCCCTCCCGCGGGCGAGCAGTACTTC.

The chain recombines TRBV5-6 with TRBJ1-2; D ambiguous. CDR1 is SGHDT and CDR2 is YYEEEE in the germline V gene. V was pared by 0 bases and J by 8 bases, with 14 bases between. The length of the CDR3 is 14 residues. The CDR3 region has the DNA TGTGCCAGCAGCTTGGGAGGCTGGGGAGACGGCTACACCTTC. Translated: CASSLGGWGDGYTF.

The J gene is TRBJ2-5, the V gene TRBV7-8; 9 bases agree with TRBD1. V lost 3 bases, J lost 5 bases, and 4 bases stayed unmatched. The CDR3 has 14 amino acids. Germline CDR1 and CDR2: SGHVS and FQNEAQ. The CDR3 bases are TGTGCCAGCAGCTTTGGACAGGGGAGTGAGACCCAGTACTTC. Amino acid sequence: CASSFGQGSETQYF.

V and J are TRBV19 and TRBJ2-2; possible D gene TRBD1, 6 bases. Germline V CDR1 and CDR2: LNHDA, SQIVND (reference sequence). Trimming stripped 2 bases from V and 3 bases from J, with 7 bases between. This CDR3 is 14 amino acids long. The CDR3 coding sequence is TGTGCCAGTAGTATAACAGGGTACACCGGGGAGCTGTTTTTT. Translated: CASSITGYTGELFF.

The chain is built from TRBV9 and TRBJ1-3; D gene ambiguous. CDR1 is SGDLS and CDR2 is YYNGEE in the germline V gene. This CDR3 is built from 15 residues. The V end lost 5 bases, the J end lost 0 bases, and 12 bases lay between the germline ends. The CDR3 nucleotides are TGTGCCAGCAGTCCACTAGCGTTCTCTGGAAACACCATATATTTT. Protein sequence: CASSPLAFSGNTIYF.

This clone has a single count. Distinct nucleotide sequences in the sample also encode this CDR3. As DNA, the CDR3 is TGCAGTGCGAGGGCGGCAGATACGCAGTATTTT. Amino acid sequence: CSARAADTQYF. The rearrangement uses TRBV20-1 and TRBJ2-3, with D maybe TRBD2 (5 bases). V was shortened by 6 bases and J by 4 bases, with 8 bases between the two germline ends. The CDR3 is 11 residues long. In germline, CDR1 is DFQATT, CDR2 SNEGSKA (reference sequence).

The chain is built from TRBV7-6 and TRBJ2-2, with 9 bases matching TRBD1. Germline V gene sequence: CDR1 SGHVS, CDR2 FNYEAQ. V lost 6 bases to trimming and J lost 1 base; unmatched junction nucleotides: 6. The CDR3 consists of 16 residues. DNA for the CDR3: TGTGCCAGCAGACCTACAGGGGGCAGGAACACCGGGGAGCTGTTTTTT. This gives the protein CASRPTGGRNTGELFF. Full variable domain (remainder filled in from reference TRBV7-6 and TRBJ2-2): GAGVSQSPRYKVTKRGQDVALRCDPISGHVSLYWYRQALGQGPEFLTYFNYEAQQDKSGLPNDRFSAERPEGSISTLTIQRTEQRDSAMYRCASRPTGGRNTGELFFGEGSRLTVL.

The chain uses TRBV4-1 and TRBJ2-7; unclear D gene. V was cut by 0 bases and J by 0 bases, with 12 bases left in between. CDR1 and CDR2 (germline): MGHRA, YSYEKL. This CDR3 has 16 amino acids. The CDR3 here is CASSQDLERSSYEQYF. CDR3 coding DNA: TGCGCCAGCAGCCAAGATTTGGAGAGAAGCTCCTACGAGCAGTACTTC.

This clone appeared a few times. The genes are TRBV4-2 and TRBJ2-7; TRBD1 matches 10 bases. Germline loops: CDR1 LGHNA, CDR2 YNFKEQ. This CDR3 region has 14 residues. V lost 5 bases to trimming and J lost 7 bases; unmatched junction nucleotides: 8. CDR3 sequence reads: CASSTGQGVGEQYF. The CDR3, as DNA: TGTGCCAGCAGCACAGGACAGGGGGTAGGAGAGCAGTACTTC.

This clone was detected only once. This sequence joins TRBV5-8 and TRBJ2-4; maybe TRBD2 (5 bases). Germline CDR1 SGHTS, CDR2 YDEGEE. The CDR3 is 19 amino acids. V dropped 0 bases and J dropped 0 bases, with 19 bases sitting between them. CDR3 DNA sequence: TGTGCCAGCAGCTTGGCGGGATGGGAAAGTTTACTAGCCAAAAACATTCAGTACTTC. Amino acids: CASSLAGWESLLAKNIQYF.

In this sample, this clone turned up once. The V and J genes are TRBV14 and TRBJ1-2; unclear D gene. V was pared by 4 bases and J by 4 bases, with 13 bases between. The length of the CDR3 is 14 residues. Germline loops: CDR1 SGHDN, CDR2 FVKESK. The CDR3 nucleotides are TGTGCCAGCAGCCCCGAGACGGGATTCTATGGCTACACCTTC. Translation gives CASSPETGFYGYTF.

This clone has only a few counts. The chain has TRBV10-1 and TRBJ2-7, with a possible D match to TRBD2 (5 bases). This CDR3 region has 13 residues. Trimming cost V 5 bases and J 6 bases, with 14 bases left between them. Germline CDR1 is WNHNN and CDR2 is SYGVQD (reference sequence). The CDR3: CASSKDSQGEQYF. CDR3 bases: TGCGCCAGCAGTAAGGACTCTCAAGGCGAGCAGTACTTC.

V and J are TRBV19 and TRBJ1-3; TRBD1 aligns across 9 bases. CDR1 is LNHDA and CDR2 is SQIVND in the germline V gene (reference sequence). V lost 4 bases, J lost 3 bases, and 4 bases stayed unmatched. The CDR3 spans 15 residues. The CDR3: CASSTPGQGGNTIYF. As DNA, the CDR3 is TGTGCCAGTAGTACACCGGGACAGGGTGGAAACACCATATATTTT.